This entry describes one T cell receptor (beta chain). Its antigen is currently unknown. These data come from a study of somatic mutations in cytotoxic T cells in rheumatoid arthritis. General study findings and limits: The modest underrepresentation of TRBV07 observed in rheumatoid arthritis patients was not subjected to multiple-comparison adjustment. Age-dependent increases in CD8+ clonality occurred in rheumatoid arthritis patients but not in healthy controls.

The method was immunoSEQ multiplex PCR; TCRdb's version includes in-frame clones alone and lacks a portion of them. Here the sample spans over 10,000 clones, approximately 73% being singletons. V lost 1 base to trimming and J lost 2 bases, with 9 bases between them. In germline, CDR1 is MGHRA, CDR2 YSYEKL. The CDR3 spans 15 residues. Purity of the CD4+ and CD8+ cells, isolated by positive magnetic bead selection, was checked by flow cytometry. This chain uses TRBV4-1 with TRBJ2-1, with D possibly matching TRBD2 (6 bases). Input material: CD8+ T cells sorted from blood. This receptor was identified in a woman aged 35 to 49 in good health. CDR3 amino acids: CASSQAEGTYNEQFF. The CDR3 DNA follows: TGCGCCAGCAGCCAAGCGGAGGGAACCTACAATGAGCAGTTCTTC.